The source of this TCR beta chain is a study of neurological immune-mediated disorders. The CDR3 runs to 15 residues. V was cut by 1 base and J by 5 bases, with 13 bases left in between. CDR1 SGHRS and CDR2 YFSETQ come from the germline V gene. TCRdb processed the 5' RACE reads anew with MiXCR; each CDR3 protein has one entry. Of some 41,000 distinct CDR3 sequences listed, around 2.5% are singletons. There are many counts of this clonotype. This TCR was sampled from a man aged 25-45 years with multiple sclerosis. The rearrangement links TRBV5-1 to TRBJ2-1; a possible D gene is TRBD2 (5 bases). Input material: PBMCs. The CDR3 nucleotides read TGCGCCAGCAGCTTGACGAGCGGCTTAAACAATGAGCAGTTCTTC. Translation gives CASSLTSGLNNEQFF.